This TCR beta chain was recorded in a study of human T cells and chemical hapten exposure (dated by TCRdb to the early 2020s). About the study as a whole: For sensitization, 2% DPC in acetone was applied to a roughly 2 cm by roughly 2 cm area of upper inner arm skin. The libraries were sequenced as a pool, and the TCR yield per sample differed mostly because of small variations in library volumes within the pool. Blood samples were taken from patients before sensitization (week 0) and at 2, 6 and about 24 weeks after DPC sensitization. Twenty-nine alopecia patients gave blood for TCR sequencing at one to four time points (pre-sensitization, 2, 6 and 24 weeks). Patch testing on the upper back used Finn chambers containing 0.01% DPC, with scoring done after 6 days according to International Contact Dermatitis Research Group standards. In alopecia patients, the study followed how the peripheral blood TCR repertoire changed in vivo over primary and secondary sensitization to diphenylcyclopropenone (DPC), a hapten. Throughout the study period of 20 to 30 weeks, patients also received therapeutic DPC doses to the scalp every week. The patient cohort, mostly female, included alopecia areata with under or over 50% scalp involvement, alopecia totalis and alopecia universalis.

Preparation of the library involved RACE. Sequencing was performed on a NextSeq 500. During library preparation, unique molecular identifiers were attached to individual cDNA molecules so that TCRs could be counted in a quantitative, reproducible way. Each blood RNA sample was used to sequence both TCR alpha and TCR beta chains. The paper's data handling went like this. Samples had a median of 95,638 TCRs, with a range from about 23,224 to 750,000. The Decombinator software suite was used to annotate the V, J and CDR3 of the TCR reads. Every sample was subsampled to the same number of TCRs (28,000) for the PS versus PT1 abundance plots. Expanded TCRs were defined as absent before sensitization and observed at least eight times at the 2-week time point. TCRdb reprocessed the public reads (quality trimming at Q25 with fastp, clone calling with MiXCR) and kept in-frame beta chains. Entries that share a CDR3 protein sequence are merged under the most common genes and DNA. The V and J calls shown here were made by TCRdb, not taken from the authors' results. The sample table holds approximately 160,000 distinct CDR3 sequences, of which about a quarter were seen once. The ten largest clones represent under 2.5% of the sample.

The time point label corresponds to: patch test 3, about 24 weeks after DPC sensitization. The sample's treatment or condition label is to be understood as: therapeutic diphenylcyclopropenone sensitization with weekly scalp DPC. Blood at each patch-test visit was drawn before the patch test was applied. Patients were considered eligible if aged 18 to 70, diagnosed with alopecia and deemed suitable for DPC therapy, and patients were excluded if pregnant. Total RNA was extracted from unfractionated whole blood collected in Tempus Blood RNA tubes. General study outcomes and caveats: Compared with pre-sensitization or healthy control sets, expanded TCRs formed significantly more large CDR3 similarity clusters, which is consistent with antigen-driven responses. Repeated subsampling changed both the strength of the expansion versus patch-test correlation and the threshold at which that correlation became significant. Alopecia, a presumed autoimmune disease, was present in all patients, so the immune response of the patients might differ from that of healthy individuals. No change with DPC sensitization was found in the number of TCRs above 1 in 1000 frequency, and no evidence of global repertoire structure alterations was found. Patch test score correlated positively with the number of PT1 expanded TCRs, reaching significance at thresholds 8, 16 and 32 but not at 4.

At the junction V is shortened by 3 bases and J by 3 bases; bases outside the gene matches: 8. The CDR3 sequence holds 14 residues, the cysteine and phenylalanine included. The read is trimmed to its CDR3 DNA, 42 bases read in frame from base 1. The germline V gene (reference sequence) supplies CDR1 DFQATT and CDR2 SNEGSKA. Comments on this clonotype: Its binding antigen is unknown. Within one base of it there is no much larger clone, and no base qualities were kept.

This receptor was obtained from a woman younger than 30 with alopecia areata. Some clones in this sample may be carry-over from other donors' samples. This material consisted of whole blood, taken in connection with sensitization to the hapten diphenylcyclopropenone (DPC). In this chain, TRBV20-1 is recombined with TRBJ2-7; TRBD2 matches 7 bases in the middle. The DNA is as follows: TGCAGTGCTAGGGAAGTCGCGGGGGTCTACGAGCAGTACTTC. It is translated as CSAREVAGVYEQYF.